The table lists the clone carrying this T cell receptor beta chain with many counts. Its cognate antigen is unknown. The data stem from a study of human T cells and chemical hapten exposure. As for the study in general: 2% DPC was applied to approximately 2 cm by approximately 2 cm of upper inner arm skin for sensitization. General study findings and limits: TCRs above 1 in 1000 frequency did not change with DPC sensitization. Controls formed significantly fewer large CDR3 similarity clusters than expanded TCRs did.

Time point reported: patch test 3, about 24 weeks after DPC sensitization. Documented treatment: therapeutic diphenylcyclopropenone sensitization with weekly scalp DPC. Blood was collected ahead of every patch test applied. V was shortened by 10 bases and J by 3 bases, with 19 bases between the two germline ends. This CDR3 is built from 14 residues. Germline V gives CDR1 SGHNT, CDR2 YYREEE (reference sequence). TCRdb reprocessed the RACE reads via MiXCR and lists one record per CDR3 protein. This table has tens of thousands of distinct CDR3 sequences, around 12% appearing once. The clonotype was recovered from a young man with alopecia areata. Some clones in this sample may be carry-over from other donors' samples. The chain combines TRBV5-4 with TRBJ2-5, with a tentative D call TRBD2 (6 bases). The sample here was whole blood, taken in connection with sensitization to the hapten diphenylcyclopropenone (DPC). CDR3: CALGGPTGEETQYF. The CDR3 DNA is TGTGCCCTCGGGGGACCTACTGGGGAAGAGACCCAGTACTTC.